This paragraph reports one TCR beta chain. Its antigen is not known. The same CDR3 can be traced to other DNA sequences in this sample. This specimen comes from a study of shared clonotypes between healthy human individuals. The study's findings and limits: Non-shared clonotypes had lower generation probabilities than those shared by all four donors.

Naive CD8 cells, CD45RO-negative and positively selected for CCR7, excluded terminally differentiated effector memory CD45RA+ cells. The ends lost 2 bases at V and 6 bases at J; junction bases unmatched: 4. The CDR3 totals 14 residues. The germline gives CDR1 SNHLY, CDR2 FYNNEI. Assay runs were performed at deep level. The repertoire was sequenced with immunoSEQ multiplex PCR; TCRdb's copy has only in-frame clones and lacks some. The top ten clones hold roughly 1% of a sample with about 2 million clones, 85% to 95% of them seen once. This chain joins TRBV2 and TRBJ2-7; 10 nucleotides agree with TRBD2. The source of this sequence is a man aged 18 to 29 in good health. The sample comprised naive CD8+ T cells sorted from blood. The CDR3 protein is CASSEPSGSGEQYF. CDR3 bases: TGTGCCAGCAGTGAACCTAGCGGGAGTGGCGAGCAGTACTTC. The whole variable domain, remainder taken from reference TRBV2 and TRBJ2-7, is EPEVTQTPSHQVTQMGQEVILRCVPISNHLYFYWYRQILGQKVEFLVSFYNNEISEKSEIFDDQFSVERPDGSNFTLKIRSTKLEDSAMYFCASSEPSGSGEQYFGPGTRLTVT.